The clone carrying this T cell receptor beta chain appeared a single time. This CDR3 is also generated by other DNA sequences in the sample. Stated treatment: oral pan-JAK inhibitor, 5-10 mg twice daily. The sample originates from a study of CD8+ T cells in alopecia areata. RNA extraction and reverse transcription yielded cDNA as sequencing template. Data came from immunoSEQ multiplex PCR; TCRdb stores just in-frame clones and leaves some out. There are fewer than 250,000 clones in the sample; 40% to 45% occur only once, and 2.6% lies in the top ten. This CDR3 has 13 residues. The V gene's germline CDR1 is GTSNPN and CDR2 SVGIG (reference sequence). With 0 bases removed from V and 7 bases from J, the gap between germline ends came to 10 bases.

This receptor was obtained from a human donor with alopecia areata. V and J are TRBV30 and TRBJ1-5; maybe TRBD1 (6 bases). Source: CD4+ T cells sorted from blood, taken at approximately week 36, from a patient treated with tofacitinib. DNA of the CDR3: TGTGCCTGGAGTGTAAGGGGGGACCAGCCCCAGCATTTT. This translates into CAWSVRGDQPQHF.